These T cell receptor beta chains were read from a single sample in a study of cytomegalovirus exposure and HLA in healthy donors. Clones were sequenced by immunoSEQ multiplex PCR, and TCRdb holds only the in-frame ones, with some missing. The sample records 150,000 or so clones, 75% to 90% being singletons. The specimen sequenced was PBMCs. Receptors were obtained from a woman between 18 and 29 years old in good health and CMV-seronegative. Both conserved end residues are part of each CDR3. The D gene is left open where the match is weak. Only some rows state a clone size, as once, few, many or a class for expanded clones.

-	-	TRBV7-2	TRBJ1-2	CASSPTGSDYGYTF	TGTGCCAGCAGTCCCACAGGGTCAGACTATGGCTACACCTTC
few	-	TRBV6-5	TRBJ1-6	CASSYLGGGRGSPLHF	TGTGCCAGCAGTTACTTGGGCGGGGGGCGTGGGTCACCCCTCCACTTT
-	TRBD1	TRBV9	TRBJ1-6	CASRPTDRVYNSPLHF	TGTGCCAGCAGACCGACGGACAGGGTATATAATTCACCCCTCCACTTT
-	-	TRBV11-2	TRBJ1-4	CASSPYPQGGGEKLFF	TGTGCCAGCAGCCCCTACCCCCAGGGTGGTGGTGAAAAACTGTTTTTT
-	TRBD2	TRBV4-2	TRBJ2-4	CASRPSMRGGMAKNIQYF	TGTGCCAGCAGACCTTCTATGCGGGGGGGCATGGCCAAAAACATTCAGTACTTC
once	-	TRBV15	TRBJ2-1	CATSRRGNEQFF	TGTGCCACCAGCAGGCGAGGCAATGAGCAGTTCTTC
-	TRBD1	TRBV6-5	TRBJ2-5	CASRFGQEETQYF	TGTGCCAGCAGGTTCGGACAGGAAGAGACCCAGTACTTC
-	TRBD2	TRBV29-1	TRBJ2-5	CSVLSGGAETQYF	TGCAGCGTTTTAAGCGGGGGGGCAGAGACCCAGTACTTC
-	-	TRBV27	TRBJ2-3	CASSSMRSTDTQYF	TGTGCCAGCAGTTCTATGCGTAGCACAGATACGCAGTATTTT
-	-	TRBV9	TRBJ1-6	CASSVDSSYNSPLHF	TGTGCCAGCAGCGTAGACAGCTCCTATAATTCACCCCTCCACTTT
-	TRBD1	TRBV6-1	TRBJ1-2	CASSDVTGALGYGYTF	TGTGCCAGCAGTGACGTAACAGGGGCCCTCGGCTATGGCTACACCTTC
-	-	TRBV29-1	TRBJ1-1	CSAQVGLGDEAFF	TGCAGCGCCCAAGTGGGACTCGGTGATGAAGCTTTCTTT
once	TRBD1	TRBV7-3	TRBJ1-1	CASSLGQGARTEAFF	TGTGCCAGCAGCCTAGGACAGGGGGCGCGGACTGAAGCTTTCTTT
-	TRBD2	TRBV2	TRBJ2-3	CASIAGGTDTQYF	TGTGCCAGCATAGCGGGGGGCACAGATACGCAGTATTTT
-	-	TRBV2	TRBJ2-5	CASQGGRTQYF	TGTGCCAGCCAGGGGGGTCGGACCCAGTACTTC